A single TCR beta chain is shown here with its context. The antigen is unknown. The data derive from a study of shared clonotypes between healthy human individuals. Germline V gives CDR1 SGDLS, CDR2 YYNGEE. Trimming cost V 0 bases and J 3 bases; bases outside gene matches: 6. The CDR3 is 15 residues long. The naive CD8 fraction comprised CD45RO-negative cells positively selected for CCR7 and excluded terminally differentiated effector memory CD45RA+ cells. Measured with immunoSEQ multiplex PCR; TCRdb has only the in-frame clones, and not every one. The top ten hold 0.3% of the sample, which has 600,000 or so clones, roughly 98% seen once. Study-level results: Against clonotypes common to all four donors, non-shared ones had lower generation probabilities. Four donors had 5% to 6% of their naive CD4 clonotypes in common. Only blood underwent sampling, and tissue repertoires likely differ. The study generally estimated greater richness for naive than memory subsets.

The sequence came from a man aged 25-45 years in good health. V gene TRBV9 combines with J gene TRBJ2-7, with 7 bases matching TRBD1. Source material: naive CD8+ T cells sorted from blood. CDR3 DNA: TGTGCCAGCAGCGTAGCCGGGACAGAGTACTACGAGCAGTACTTC. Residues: CASSVAGTEYYEQYF.